The subject of this entry is one T cell receptor (beta chain). The CDR3 runs 11 residues. Trimming cost V 1 base and J 8 bases, with 5 bases left between them. Per germline, CDR1 SGHTA and CDR2 FQGNSA. This entry belongs to a study of blood T cell repertoires in COVID-19. Turning to the study itself: PBMCs, B-cell-depleted T cells, or T cells were the source of the cDNA or gDNA that made up the material.

Original data processing: Amplification with reference gene primers provided the estimates of nucleated cell counts. Only in-frame clones appear in the TCRdb table, and some are missing; sequencing was by immunoSEQ multiplex PCR. That table supplies the V and J calls and clone size; D and trimming were determined from the DNA. The table lists about 320,000 clones, 70% to 90% of them singletons. The sequence was obtained from a woman in her twenties or thirties with COVID-19, enrolled during active disease. Sequenced input: peripheral blood. The chain links TRBV7-2 to TRBJ1-2, with D unresolved. CDR3 DNA: TGTGCCAGCAGCTTAGGTCTCGGCTACACCTTC. It translates to CASSLGLGYTF.